This is a list of T cell receptor beta chains from one sample in a study of T cell repertoires in cytomegalovirus infection. TCRdb fed the reads into MiXCR, producing one record per CDR3 protein. The table includes 50,000 or so distinct CDR3 sequences, approximately 22% detected once. The antigens these receptors bind are not known. What was sequenced was PBMCs, sequenced either directly or after in vitro stimulation (not recorded which). These receptors were obtained from a human donor in good health (CMV status not recorded). Some clones in this sample may be carry-over from other donors' samples. CDR3s leave out the opening cysteine and the closing phenylalanine or tryptophan.

j_gene: TRBJ2-2
v_gene: TRBV12-3/TRBV12-4
CDR3aa: ASRVTGELF

j_gene: TRBJ2-7
v_gene: TRBV11-2
CDR3aa: ASTMGGVFYEQY

j_gene: TRBJ2-3
v_gene: TRBV9
CDR3aa: ASSVGASHTDTQY

j_gene: TRBJ2-2
v_gene: TRBV6-5
CDR3aa: ASSYGPTGELF

j_gene: TRBJ2-3
v_gene: TRBV28
CDR3aa: ASSPQGSSTDTQY

j_gene: TRBJ1-1
v_gene: TRBV19
CDR3aa: ASSIGQGNTEAF

j_gene: TRBJ1-1
v_gene: TRBV6-4
CDR3aa: ASRDLYTGEAF

j_gene: TRBJ2-3
v_gene: TRBV3-1
CDR3aa: ASSHRADTQY

j_gene: TRBJ2-7
v_gene: TRBV6-1
CDR3aa: ASSEDFTYTSYEQY

j_gene: TRBJ2-3
v_gene: TRBV9
CDR3aa: ASSAGLATDTQY

j_gene: TRBJ2-3
v_gene: TRBV2
CDR3aa: AGDFTLGPSGGGDTQY

j_gene: TRBJ2-3
v_gene: TRBV7-4
CDR3aa: ASSRLGAGGITQY

j_gene: TRBJ2-2
v_gene: TRBV7-2
CDR3aa: ASSLFTRETGELF

j_gene: TRBJ2-7
v_gene: TRBV20-1
CDR3aa: SARMTAGSYEQY

j_gene: TRBJ2-5
v_gene: TRBV5-6
CDR3aa: ASSLGLPRETQY

j_gene: TRBJ2-1
v_gene: TRBV7-6
CDR3aa: ASSLKGETYNEQF

j_gene: TRBJ2-7
v_gene: TRBV7-8
CDR3aa: ASSLASSGGTYEQY

j_gene: TRBJ1-1
v_gene: TRBV2
CDR3aa: ASMPKYMNTEAF

j_gene: TRBJ2-2
v_gene: TRBV15
CDR3aa: ATSRAIAGVGTGELF

j_gene: TRBJ2-5
v_gene: TRBV11-2
CDR3aa: ASSPTQMGETQY

j_gene: TRBJ2-1
v_gene: TRBV20-1
CDR3aa: SAGSGRTYNEQF

j_gene: TRBJ1-5
v_gene: TRBV15
CDR3aa: ATGKGFENQPQH

j_gene: TRBJ2-2
v_gene: TRBV3-1
CDR3aa: ASSPRGAGELF

j_gene: TRBJ2-5
v_gene: TRBV5-4
CDR3aa: ASSDTNQETQY

j_gene: TRBJ2-6
v_gene: TRBV19
CDR3aa: ASSMPGQGYSGANVLT

j_gene: TRBJ2-1
v_gene: TRBV4-3
CDR3aa: ASSQVLINEQF

j_gene: TRBJ1-1
v_gene: TRBV12-3/TRBV12-4
CDR3aa: ASSRYYGTEAF

j_gene: TRBJ1-6
v_gene: TRBV7-6
CDR3aa: ASSFTLDSPASRSPLH

j_gene: TRBJ2-3
v_gene: TRBV7-4
CDR3aa: ASSFSGSWIDTQY

j_gene: TRBJ2-7
v_gene: TRBV27
CDR3aa: ASRPGQGLGEQY